These 16 T cell receptor beta chains were sequenced from one sample in a study of cytomegalovirus exposure and HLA in healthy donors. Primers: 60 Vbeta forward and 13 Jbeta reverse. The protocol was immunoSEQ multiplex PCR, while the TCRdb copy is restricted to in-frame clones and leaves out a portion. The sample includes about 84,000 clones, 55% to 65% of them seen just once. Sequenced sample: PBMCs. The origin of the receptors is a middle-aged woman in good health and CMV-seropositive.

V and J are TRBV14 and TRBJ2-2; 14 bases map to TRBD2. The trim removed 3 bases at V and 9 bases at J, leaving 3 bases unmatched. Germline V gene lookup returns CDR1 SGHDN and CDR2 FVKESK. The CDR3 is made up of 15 amino acids. CDR3 region: CASSQGLAGARELFF. The CDR3, as DNA: TGTGCCAGCAGCCAGGGACTAGCGGGAGCGAGGGAGCTGTTTTTT.

V and J are TRBV9 and TRBJ2-3; TRBD2 might be the D (5 bases). Trimming shortened V by 0 bases and J by 2 bases, and 10 bases separated the two germline ends. CDR1 and CDR2 from the germline V gene are SGDLS and YYNGEE. The CDR3 spans 15 residues. DNA of the CDR3: TGTGCCAGCAGCGTAGATCGGGGAAACACAGATACGCAGTATTTT. Translated: CASSVDRGNTDTQYF.

The chain has TRBV7-9 and TRBJ1-2, with a possible D match to TRBD1 (5 bases). Trimming removed 9 bases at V and 3 bases at J, with 11 bases between. The length of the CDR3 is 12 residues. Germline loops: CDR1 SEHNR, CDR2 FQNEAQ (reference sequence). The CDR3 bases are TGTGCCAGTGCCGGGGGTGACTATGGCTACACCTTC. Translating gives CASAGGDYGYTF.

The genes are TRBV4-2 and TRBJ2-3; possibly TRBD2 for D (6 bases). This CDR3 spans 16 amino acids. Trimming shortened V by 8 bases and J by 0 bases, and 18 bases separated the two germline ends. CDR1 is LGHNA, CDR2 YNFKEQ, per germline. The DNA of the CDR3 is TGTGCCAGCTCAGGTCTACTAGCCACTAGCACAGATACGCAGTATTTT. As protein: CASSGLLATSTDTQYF.

This chain connects TRBV5-6 to TRBJ2-7; D perhaps matches TRBD1 (6 bases). Trimming took 9 bases from V and 3 from J, leaving 13 bases between them. This CDR3 is 12 amino acids long. The germline V gene has CDR1 SGHDT and CDR2 YYEEEE. The CDR3 loop is CATPGHRYEQYF. In nucleotides, the CDR3 is TGTGCCACTCCGGGACACCGCTACGAGCAGTACTTC.

As to this clone: Other DNA sequences within the sample encode an identical CDR3. The CDR3 region is CASSPPGQGIGELFF. As DNA, the CDR3 is TGTGCCAGCAGCCCACCGGGACAGGGGATCGGGGAGCTGTTTTTT. The V gene is TRBV7-9, the J gene TRBJ2-2; 10 bases match TRBD1. This CDR3 has 15 amino acids. From germline, CDR1 is SEHNR and CDR2 FQNEAQ (reference sequence). Germline trimming cut 5 bases from V and 7 bases from J; bases unmatched to any gene: 7.

The chain recombines TRBV28 with TRBJ2-7; TRBD2 agrees at 9 bases. In germline, CDR1 is MDHEN, CDR2 SYDVKM. This CDR3 has 18 residues. The V segment lost 3 bases and the J segment 0 bases; nucleotides outside the gene matches: 12. CDR3 nucleotides: TGTGCCAGCAGTTTTAGGTCGTCTAGCGGGATGAGCTCCTACGAGCAGTACTTC. Its protein product is CASSFRSSSGMSSYEQYF. Looking up the rest from reference TRBV28 and TRBJ2-7 gives the full variable domain: DVKVTQSSRYLVKRTGEKVFLECVQDMDHENMFWYRQDPGLGLRLIYFSYDVKMKEKGDIPEGYSVSREKKERFSLILESASTNQTSMYLCASSFRSSSGMSSYEQYFGPGTRLTVT.

This clone was recorded only once. The chain has TRBV7-8 and TRBJ2-1, with TRBD2 identical over 14 bases. Germline CDR1 SGHVS, CDR2 FQNEAQ. This CDR3 has 18 amino acids. V lost 5 bases and J lost 3; bases outside the gene matches: 9. CDR3 residues: CASSQGTSGSVRYNEQFF. The DNA of the CDR3 is TGTGCCAGCAGCCAAGGGACTAGCGGGAGTGTGCGCTACAATGAGCAGTTCTTC.

This clone was picked up a small number of times. The rearrangement links TRBV15 to TRBJ1-2; D gene ambiguous. Germline CDR1 LNHNV, CDR2 YYDKDF (reference sequence). Between the trimmed V and J ends, which lost 4 bases and 0 bases, there was a span of 12 bases. This CDR3 is 15 amino acids long. CDR3 protein: CATSKRWPANYGYTF. CDR3 nucleotides: TGTGCCACCAGCAAGAGGTGGCCAGCTAACTATGGCTACACCTTC.

The chain employs TRBV2 and TRBJ2-5, with 8 bases fitting TRBD2. V shed 6 bases, J shed 2 bases, and the junction held 5 bases outside the gene matches. The V gene's germline CDR1 is SNHLY and CDR2 FYNNEI. This CDR3 has 14 amino acids. The CDR3 nucleotides are TGTGCCAGCAGCGGACTAGCAGGGCAAGAGACCCAGTACTTC. Translating it yields CASSGLAGQETQYF.

This chain connects TRBV7-8 to TRBJ2-1, with a tentative D call TRBD2 (5 bases). CDR1 is SGHVS and CDR2 is FQNEAQ in the germline V gene. V shed 5 bases and J shed 3 bases, with 14 bases lying between them. The CDR3 loop spans 15 amino acids. The CDR3 DNA sequence: TGTGCCAGCAGCCCGGACTGGACTGGCTACAATGAGCAGTTCTTC. Protein product: CASSPDWTGYNEQFF.

This clone was detected a few times. This rearrangement joins TRBV4-3 to TRBJ2-3, with TRBD2 matching 8 bases. Germline CDR1 LGHNA, CDR2 YSLEER. Trimming cost V 0 bases and J 4 bases; bases outside gene matches: 0. This CDR3 spans 14 amino acids. The CDR3 bases are TGCGCCAGCAGCCAAGAGCGGGAGGCAGATACGCAGTATTTT. It translates to CASSQEREADTQYF.

The chain links TRBV7-9 to TRBJ2-3; D gene ambiguous. Trimming stripped 5 bases from V and 0 bases from J, with 12 bases between. Looked up from germline, CDR1 is SEHNR and CDR2 is FQNEAQ (reference sequence). This CDR3 region has 15 residues. CDR3 sequence reads: CASSPVVSSTDTQYF. The CDR3 DNA reads as TGTGCCAGCAGCCCTGTCGTGTCTAGCACAGATACGCAGTATTTT.

CDR3 in amino acids: CASSYSKAYGYTF. For the CDR3, the DNA is TGTGCCAGCAGTTACTCGAAAGCCTATGGCTACACCTTC. The gene calls are TRBV6-5 and TRBJ1-2, with unresolved D. This CDR3 is 13 amino acids long. From germline, CDR1 is MNHEY and CDR2 SVGAGI. V lost 0 bases and J 4 bases, leaving 6 bases between the germline ends.

The sample holds a few counts of this clone. This chain links TRBV7-2 with TRBJ2-5, with D perhaps TRBD1 (8 bases). Germline loops: CDR1 SGHTA, CDR2 FQGNSA. The CDR3 contains 12 residues. The V and J ends lost 8 bases and 5 bases respectively, with 12 bases between them. The CDR3: CASDRGGETQYF. As DNA, the CDR3 is TGTGCCAGCGACAGGGGAGGGGAGACCCAGTACTTC.

The V call is TRBV4-1, the J call TRBJ2-7, with 13 bases lining up with TRBD2. Germline CDR1 reads MGHRA; CDR2 reads YSYEKL. This CDR3 is 16 amino acids long. With V trimmed by 4 bases and J by 4 bases, 7 bases remained unmatched. The CDR3 DNA follows: TGCGCCAGCAGCCTTCGGACTAGCGGGAGTATGTACGAGCAGTACTTC. Its protein product is CASSLRTSGSMYEQYF.